This paragraph covers one TCR beta chain sequence. Each CDR3 protein is one row after TCRdb ran MiXCR on the RT-PCR reads. This table holds around 700,000 distinct CDR3 sequences, 13% to 15% found once. The receptor was derived from a female donor in good health, serving as a healthy control. The sample consisted of memory CD4+ T cells from blood.

CDR3 residues: CATSPTGKAYNEQFF. The CDR3 DNA reads TGTGCCACCAGTCCGACAGGGAAGGCCTACAATGAGCAGTTCTTC. V and J are TRBV24-1 and TRBJ2-1, with TRBD1 matching 7 bases. The CDR3 covers 15 residues. Germline CDR1 and CDR2: KGHDR and SFDVKD. Trimming took 6 bases from V and 2 from J; bases not matched to a gene: 6.